Following are 17 T cell receptor beta chains from one sample sequenced in a study of T cell clonality in common variable immunodeficiency. Here immunoSEQ multiplex PCR was the method, and the copy in TCRdb shows in-frame clones only, minus some. This sample carries roughly 43,000 clones, none of them present only once. Source material: peripheral blood mononuclear cells. These receptors all stem from a person aged 18-70 years in good health.

The sample holds many counts of this clone. CDR3 loop: CSVRTGPYEQYF. CDR3 DNA (partial): TGCAGCGTTCGCACAGGGCCCTACGAG. The chain employs TRBV29-1 and TRBJ2-7; TRBD1 might be the D (6 bases). The read gets to within 3 residues of the CDR3 end, and the germline J gene fills in the rest. V was cut by 5 bases and J by 2 bases, with 10 bases left in between. The CDR3 extends over 12 amino acids. Germline V CDR1 and CDR2: SQVTM, ANQGSEA.

The sample holds many counts of this clone. The DNA read from the CDR3 is TGTGCCAGCAGTTCAGAACTAGTAACCGAG. Encoded protein: CASSSELVTE. The full CDR3 sequence reads CASSSELVTEQYF. The chain employs TRBV27 and TRBJ2-7, with D tentatively TRBD2 (5 bases). Read data end 3 residues before the CDR3 end; the end is taken from the germline J gene. This CDR3 is 13 amino acids long. Germline V gives CDR1 MNHEY, CDR2 SMNVEV (reference sequence). V gave up 4 bases and J gave up 6 bases, with 13 bases separating them.

Comments on this clone: The read ends 3 residues early relative to the CDR3; the germline J gene fills the gap. The chain links TRBV13 to TRBJ2-5, with 9 bases that match TRBD1. Germline-derived CDR1 and CDR2 are PRHDT and FYEKMQ (reference sequence). CDR3 length: 20 residues. V dropped 5 bases and J dropped 6; count of bases not matched to a gene: 25. CDR3 DNA, as far as it was read: TGTGCCAGCAGCCCACAATCGCCCGGGACAGGGCTTAATAGCAATAAGACC. It is translated as CASSPQSPGTGLNSNKT. The entire CDR3 reads CASSPQSPGTGLNSNKTQYF. Full variable domain (rest looked up from reference TRBV13 and TRBJ2-5): AAGVIQSPRHLIKEKRETATLKCYPIPRHDTVYWYQQGPGQDPQFLISFYEKMQSDKGSIPDRFSAQQFSDYHSELNMSSLELGDSALYFCASSPQSPGTGLNSNKTQYFGPGTRLLVL.

This clone was recorded many times. With the read ending 3 residues before the CDR3 end, the germline J gene is used to fill in that end. The chain combines TRBV29-1 with TRBJ2-6; 10 positions match TRBD1. Germline trimming cut 5 bases from V and 2 bases from J; bases unmatched to any gene: 3. This CDR3 is built from 15 residues. Germline CDR1 SQVTM, CDR2 ANQGSEA. The sequenced CDR3 bases are TGCAGCGTTTGGGGACAGGGGACTGGGGCCAACGTC. Its protein is CSVWGQGTGANV. The whole CDR3 protein reads CSVWGQGTGANVLTF.

This clone has at least ten counts. The DNA ends 3 residues before the CDR3 does, and the rest of the CDR3 is filled in from the germline J gene. This chain connects TRBV27 to TRBJ2-1, with TRBD2 as a possible D gene (6 bases). The germline V gene has CDR1 MNHEY and CDR2 SMNVEV (reference sequence). The CDR3 length is 14 residues. Deletions cut 5 bases from V and 2 bases from J, with 10 bases between. This CDR3 is CASSRRGTYNEQFF. CDR3 DNA, as far as it was read: TGTGCCAGCAGTCGCCGGGGGACCTACAATGAG.

This clone was counted many times. The read falls 3 residues short of the CDR3 end, and the missing part is taken from the germline J gene. The chain links TRBV19 to TRBJ1-5; 10 bases are a match to TRBD1. CDR1 and CDR2 from the germline V gene are LNHDA and SQIVND (reference sequence). The CDR3 runs to 15 residues. The V and J ends lost 5 bases and 6 bases, in that order; junction bases with no gene match: 7. The CDR3 is CASSSSGTGAQPQHF. The sequenced part of the CDR3 DNA is TGTGCCAGTAGTTCATCCGGGACAGGGGCTCAGCCC.

This clone was seen ten or more times. The read terminates 3 residues before the CDR3 end, so the remaining end is supplied by the germline J gene. The chain combines TRBV20-1 with TRBJ2-1; 13 bases line up with TRBD2. CDR3 length: 15 residues. CDR1 is DFQATT and CDR2 is SNEGSKA in the germline V gene (reference sequence). Losses at the gene ends were 1 base for V and 9 bases for J; bases not matched to a gene: 6. The CDR3 here is CSARGVGLAGLEQFF. The sequenced CDR3 bases are TGCAGTGCTAGAGGGGTGGGACTAGCGGGACTTGAG.

This clone was detected ten times or more. Read coverage stops 3 residues before the CDR3 terminus; the germline J gene supplies the remainder. The chain joins TRBV5-1 to TRBJ2-1; 7 bases match TRBD2. CDR1 and CDR2 from the germline V gene are SGHRS and YFSETQ. J gave up 4 bases and V 3 bases, and 1 base lay outside the gene matches. The CDR3 loop spans 13 amino acids. The DNA read from the CDR3 is TGCGCCAGCAGCTCTAGCGGTTACAATGAG. Amino acids: CASSSSGYNE. The whole CDR3 protein reads CASSSSGYNEQFF.

The table lists this clone with many counts. From the germline J gene comes the end of the CDR3, since the read stops 3 residues before it. The genes are TRBV28 and TRBJ1-5; TRBD1 aligns across 9 bases. After removal of 5 bases from V and 8 bases from J, the junction contained 7 bases not matched to a gene. The length of the CDR3 is 14 residues. Germline V gives CDR1 MDHEN, CDR2 SYDVKM. The DNA read from the CDR3 is TGTGCCAGCAGTCCCGGGACAGGGAGGGAGCCC. It translates to CASSPGTGREP. From start to end, the CDR3 is CASSPGTGREPQHF.

This clone appeared many times. With the read ending 3 residues before the CDR3 end, the germline J gene is used to fill in that end. This chain uses TRBV2 with TRBJ2-7; no reliable D call. V was clipped by 7 bases and J by 1 base, with 8 bases between them. CDR1 SNHLY and CDR2 FYNNEI come from the germline V gene. The CDR3 is made up of 12 amino acids. The CDR3 sequence is CASKLISYEQYF. CDR3 DNA (partial): TGTGCCAGCAAACTCATTTCCTACGAG.

This clone was recorded at least ten times. The read ends 3 residues early relative to the CDR3; the germline J gene fills the gap. This chain links TRBV6-2 or TRBV6-3 with TRBJ2-4, with D possibly matching TRBD2 (5 bases). Germline V lookup: CDR1 MNHEY, CDR2 SVGEGT. The CDR3 is 13 amino acids. The sequenced part of the CDR3 DNA is TGTGCCAGCATCCAACTAGAGAGAGGTCCT. Amino acids: CASIQLERGP. Given in full, the CDR3 is CASIQLERGPQYF.

Notes on this clone: Read coverage stops 3 residues before the CDR3 terminus; the germline J gene supplies the remainder. This chain links TRBV7-6 with TRBJ1-3; 8 nucleotides align to TRBD1. Unmatched junction bases numbered 11, after V lost 2 bases and J lost 5 bases. CDR1 and CDR2 from the germline V gene are SGHVS and FNYEAQ. The CDR3 covers 17 residues. The DNA read from the CDR3 is TGTGCCAGCAGCTTAACAGGGACCACAGGGGGGCGAAACACC. This gives the protein CASSLTGTTGGRNT. The whole CDR3 reads CASSLTGTTGGRNTIYF.

Many counts were recorded for this clone. Read sequence stops 3 residues before the CDR3 end, and the germline J gene provides the missing end. V usage is TRBV5-5 and J usage is TRBJ1-1; D remains unclear. The CDR3 totals 13 residues. Germline V gene sequence: CDR1 SGHKS, CDR2 YYEKEE (reference sequence). Trimming removed 4 bases at V and 4 bases at J, with 11 bases between. This CDR3 reads CASSRIRGTEAFF. The part of the CDR3 DNA that was read is TGTGCCAGCAGCCGGATTCGGGGCACTGAA.

This clone was detected many times. The missing CDR3 end, 3 residues past where the read stops, is filled in from the germline J gene. The chain carries TRBV5-1 and TRBJ2-2; 8 nucleotides agree with TRBD1. V lost 4 bases, J lost 0 bases, and 8 bases stayed unmatched. Germline lookup yields CDR1 SGHRS and CDR2 YFSETQ. This CDR3 is built from 17 residues. The CDR3 DNA, read in part, is TGCGCCAGCAGCCTGGACAGGGTATCCTCGAACACCGGGGAG. This encodes CASSLDRVSSNTGE. The CDR3 reads in full as CASSLDRVSSNTGELFF.

This clone was detected ten times or more. The CDR3: CASSEAPGYTEAFF. The CDR3 bases that were read are TGTGCCAGCAGTGAAGCGCCAGGGTACACTGAA. This chain connects TRBV6-1 to TRBJ1-1, with a weak D call TRBD1 (5 bases). With the read ending 3 residues before the CDR3 end, the germline J gene is used to fill in that end. This CDR3 contains 14 residues. Germline V gives CDR1 MNHNS, CDR2 SASEGT. The ends were cut back, 0 bases at V and 3 bases at J, with 8 bases in the middle.

The sample holds many counts of this clone. The read finishes 3 residues shy of the CDR3 end, and the germline J gene is used to complete it. The chain combines TRBV2 with TRBJ2-1; a possible D gene is TRBD2 (5 bases). Trimming left V 6 bases short and J 2 bases short, with 8 bases between. The CDR3 totals 13 residues. Germline assignment: CDR1 SNHLY and CDR2 FYNNEI. This chain's CDR3 is CASSGETYNEQFF. The CDR3 DNA, read in part, is TGTGCCAGCAGCGGGGAAACCTACAATGAG.

This clone has at least ten counts. Sequencing ends 3 residues short of the CDR3 end; the germline J gene provides the rest. The rearrangement uses TRBV11-3 and TRBJ2-7, with a possible D match to TRBD1 (6 bases). Trimming cost V 5 bases and J 5 bases, with 13 bases left between them. Germline lookup yields CDR1 SGHNT and CDR2 YENEEA. The CDR3 spans 13 residues. The DNA read from the CDR3 is TGTGCCAGCAGCGACGACAGGAGGCACGAG. Its protein is CASSDDRRHE. The full-length CDR3 reads as CASSDDRRHEQYF.